The rows below give T cell receptor beta chains drawn from one sample of a study of blood T cell repertoires in COVID-19. Profiling relied on immunoSEQ multiplex PCR, and the TCRdb table lists in-frame clones only, not all of them. This sample has about 160,000 clones; approximately 80% occur once, and the top ten carry over 11%. Material for sequencing was peripheral blood. These receptors were collected from a woman older than 75 with acute or convalescent COVID-19. Both conserved end residues are part of each CDR3. Each record gives: J gene, D gene, V gene, clone size, CDR3 DNA, CDR3 protein. The D gene is left open where the match is weak. The listing skips clone size in some rows; elsewhere it reads once, few, many or a size class.

j_call: TRBJ2-7
d_call: TRBD1
v_call: TRBV30
clone_size: .
cdr3_nt: TGTGCCTATGGACAGGGGAACTACGAGCAGTACTTC
cdr3_aa: CAYGQGNYEQYF

j_call: TRBJ1-1
d_call: TRBD1
v_call: TRBV4-1
clone_size: once
cdr3_nt: TGCGCCCGCAGCCGCCTGGGGACAGGGAAGGCAACTGAAGCTTTCTTT
cdr3_aa: CARSRLGTGKATEAFF

j_call: TRBJ2-7
d_call: .
v_call: TRBV6-5
clone_size: few
cdr3_nt: TGTGCCAGCAGGGACGGAGGCTACGAGCAGTACTTC
cdr3_aa: CASRDGGYEQYF

j_call: TRBJ2-2
d_call: .
v_call: TRBV5-1
clone_size: .
cdr3_nt: TGCGCCAGCAGACCTTCTGGACAGTCCGGGGAGCTGTTTTTT
cdr3_aa: CASRPSGQSGELFF

j_call: TRBJ1-5
d_call: .
v_call: TRBV28
clone_size: .
cdr3_nt: TGTGCCAGCAGTTTTCCGGGTTCTGGACAGCCCCAGCATTTT
cdr3_aa: CASSFPGSGQPQHF

j_call: TRBJ1-1
d_call: .
v_call: TRBV12-3/TRBV12-4
clone_size: .
cdr3_nt: TGTGCCAGCAGCCTCAGGGGTGGTACTGAAGCTTTCTTT
cdr3_aa: CASSLRGGTEAFF

j_call: TRBJ2-1
d_call: TRBD2
v_call: TRBV4-2
clone_size: .
cdr3_nt: TGTGCCAGCAGCCAAGAGGGGACTAGCGGGCATGAGCAGTTCTTC
cdr3_aa: CASSQEGTSGHEQFF

j_call: TRBJ2-7
d_call: TRBD2
v_call: TRBV6-6
clone_size: .
cdr3_nt: TGTGCCAGCACCGTAGCGGGAGAAGGCTACGAGCAGTACTTC
cdr3_aa: CASTVAGEGYEQYF

j_call: TRBJ2-3
d_call: .
v_call: TRBV5-4
clone_size: .
cdr3_nt: TGTGCCAGCAGCTTGGGGGGGGGCGCAGATACGCAGTATTTT
cdr3_aa: CASSLGGGADTQYF

j_call: TRBJ1-1
d_call: .
v_call: TRBV15
clone_size: .
cdr3_nt: TGTGCCACCAGCAGAGTCGGGAACACTGAAGCTTTCTTT
cdr3_aa: CATSRVGNTEAFF

j_call: TRBJ1-5
d_call: .
v_call: TRBV30
clone_size: .
cdr3_nt: TGTGCCTGGAGTGTGCAGGGGAATCAGCCCCAGCATTTT
cdr3_aa: CAWSVQGNQPQHF

j_call: TRBJ2-7
d_call: TRBD2
v_call: TRBV28
clone_size: .
cdr3_nt: TGTGCCAGCAGTTTGGGGGGGGGACCCTACGAGCAGTACTTC
cdr3_aa: CASSLGGGPYEQYF

j_call: TRBJ2-6
d_call: .
v_call: TRBV2
clone_size: few
cdr3_nt: TGTGCCAGCAGTGGGGGGCTAGAAGGGGCCAACGTCCTGACTTTC
cdr3_aa: CASSGGLEGANVLTF

j_call: TRBJ1-6
d_call: TRBD1
v_call: TRBV7-9
clone_size: few
cdr3_nt: TGTGCCAGCAGCTCCCAAGGGGGCGAGTCACCCCTCCACTTT
cdr3_aa: CASSSQGGESPLHF

j_call: TRBJ1-1
d_call: TRBD1
v_call: TRBV30
clone_size: .
cdr3_nt: TGTGCCTGGGCGACAGGGGGCACTGAAGCTTTCTTT
cdr3_aa: CAWATGGTEAFF

j_call: TRBJ1-2
d_call: .
v_call: TRBV12-3/TRBV12-4
clone_size: .
cdr3_nt: TGTGCCAGCAGTCAGACAGGATCCTATGGCTACACCTTC
cdr3_aa: CASSQTGSYGYTF

j_call: TRBJ1-6
d_call: TRBD1
v_call: TRBV11-2
clone_size: few
cdr3_nt: TGTGCCAGCAGACATGACAGGGGTAATTCACCCCTCCACTTT
cdr3_aa: CASRHDRGNSPLHF

j_call: TRBJ1-1
d_call: .
v_call: TRBV5-1
clone_size: .
cdr3_nt: TGCGCCAGCAGCTTGAGGGCAGGGATATCGGACACTGAAGCTTTCTTT
cdr3_aa: CASSLRAGISDTEAFF

j_call: TRBJ1-6
d_call: TRBD1
v_call: TRBV5-4
clone_size: .
cdr3_nt: TGTGCCAGCAGCTCCGGGACAGGGACCCTTAATTCACCCCTCCACTTT
cdr3_aa: CASSSGTGTLNSPLHF

j_call: TRBJ1-2
d_call: TRBD1
v_call: TRBV10-3
clone_size: .
cdr3_nt: TGTGCCATCAGTGACACAGGGGGCGCGGGTGGCTACACCTTC
cdr3_aa: CAISDTGGAGGYTF

j_call: TRBJ1-3
d_call: .
v_call: TRBV4-2
clone_size: many
cdr3_nt: TGTGCCAGCAGCCAAGTTGTAGGGGCTGGAAACACCATATATTTT
cdr3_aa: CASSQVVGAGNTIYF

j_call: TRBJ1-2
d_call: .
v_call: TRBV21-1
clone_size: .
cdr3_nt: TGTGCCAGCAGCCGGGCCGGGCGGCCAGGGCTCAACTATGGCTACACCTTC
cdr3_aa: CASSRAGRPGLNYGYTF

j_call: TRBJ2-5
d_call: .
v_call: TRBV7-9
clone_size: .
cdr3_nt: TGTGCCAGCAGCTTAACGCGGGAGACCCAGTACTTC
cdr3_aa: CASSLTRETQYF

j_call: TRBJ2-7
d_call: TRBD2
v_call: TRBV5-1
clone_size: .
cdr3_nt: TGCGCCAGCAGCCGTCAGCGGGGCAAGGACGAGCAGTACTTC
cdr3_aa: CASSRQRGKDEQYF

j_call: TRBJ2-1
d_call: .
v_call: TRBV3-1/TRBV3-2
clone_size: .
cdr3_nt: TGTGCCAGCAGCCAAGGCCTAGATGAGCAGTTCTTC
cdr3_aa: CASSQGLDEQFF

j_call: TRBJ2-2
d_call: TRBD2
v_call: TRBV2
clone_size: .
cdr3_nt: TGTGCCAGCAGTGAACAGGCGGGGGACACCGGGGAGCTGTTTTTT
cdr3_aa: CASSEQAGDTGELFF

j_call: TRBJ1-2
d_call: .
v_call: TRBV5-1
clone_size: .
cdr3_nt: TGCGCCAGCGGCCTAGGAACAACTAACTATGGCTACACCTTC
cdr3_aa: CASGLGTTNYGYTF

j_call: TRBJ2-7
d_call: .
v_call: TRBV14
clone_size: .
cdr3_nt: TGTGCCAGCAGCCCAGCGGACTACTACGAGCAGTACTTC
cdr3_aa: CASSPADYYEQYF

j_call: TRBJ1-5
d_call: .
v_call: TRBV18
clone_size: once
cdr3_nt: TGTGCCAGCTCACCGGTTTCTACCAGCAATCAGCCCCAGCATTTT
cdr3_aa: CASSPVSTSNQPQHF

j_call: TRBJ1-4
d_call: TRBD1
v_call: TRBV5-1
clone_size: .
cdr3_nt: TGCGCCAGCAGCACAGGGGCAACTAATGAAAAACTGTTTTTT
cdr3_aa: CASSTGATNEKLFF

j_call: TRBJ2-5
d_call: TRBD2
v_call: TRBV10-1
clone_size: .
cdr3_nt: TGCGCCAGCAGTAGGAGCGGGGTTGAGGGTGAGACCCAGTACTTC
cdr3_aa: CASSRSGVEGETQYF

j_call: TRBJ2-5
d_call: .
v_call: TRBV29-1
clone_size: .
cdr3_nt: TGCAGCGTTGTCAGGGGCCCGTACTTGCAAGAGACCCAGTACTTC
cdr3_aa: CSVVRGPYLQETQYF

j_call: TRBJ2-7
d_call: TRBD2
v_call: TRBV7-9
clone_size: few
cdr3_nt: TGTGCCAGCAGCTTATGGACTAGCGGCTCCTACGAGCAGTACTTC
cdr3_aa: CASSLWTSGSYEQYF

j_call: TRBJ2-7
d_call: .
v_call: TRBV30
clone_size: .
cdr3_nt: TGTGCCTGGAACAACAGGGTGACCTACGAGCAGTACTTC
cdr3_aa: CAWNNRVTYEQYF

j_call: TRBJ2-7
d_call: TRBD1
v_call: TRBV5-6
clone_size: .
cdr3_nt: TGTGCCAGCAGCAGCGGACAGGGCCCCTACGAGCAGTACTTC
cdr3_aa: CASSSGQGPYEQYF

j_call: TRBJ2-1
d_call: TRBD2
v_call: TRBV19
clone_size: once
cdr3_nt: TGTGCCAGTAGTCTACTAGCGGGGGGGCCTCGGTCCTACAATGAGCAGTTCTTC
cdr3_aa: CASSLLAGGPRSYNEQFF

j_call: TRBJ1-2
d_call: TRBD1
v_call: TRBV18
clone_size: .
cdr3_nt: TGTGCCAGCTCACCGGGACAGGGAAATATAAACGCTGGCTACACCTTC
cdr3_aa: CASSPGQGNINAGYTF

j_call: TRBJ2-6
d_call: TRBD2
v_call: TRBV24-1
clone_size: many
cdr3_nt: TGTGCCACCAGTGAAGCTAGCGGGAGCTCTGGGGCCAACGTCCTGACTTTC
cdr3_aa: CATSEASGSSGANVLTF

j_call: TRBJ1-6
d_call: TRBD1
v_call: TRBV3-1/TRBV3-2
clone_size: .
cdr3_nt: TGTGCCAGCAGCCGACAGGGACAGAGGGATAATTCACCCCTCCACTTT
cdr3_aa: CASSRQGQRDNSPLHF

j_call: TRBJ2-7
d_call: TRBD2
v_call: TRBV6-6
clone_size: .
cdr3_nt: TGTGCCAGCACCGGTAGCGGGGGTCCCTACGAGCAGTACTTC
cdr3_aa: CASTGSGGPYEQYF

j_call: TRBJ2-1
d_call: TRBD1
v_call: TRBV5-6
clone_size: .
cdr3_nt: TGTGCCAGCAGACCGAAGGACAGGGTCGAGGAGTTCTTC
cdr3_aa: CASRPKDRVEEFF

j_call: TRBJ2-2
d_call: TRBD1
v_call: TRBV28
clone_size: once
cdr3_nt: TGTGCCAGCAGGGGACAGGGGAGAAACACCGGGGAGCTGTTTTTT
cdr3_aa: CASRGQGRNTGELFF

j_call: TRBJ1-1
d_call: .
v_call: TRBV5-1
clone_size: .
cdr3_nt: TGCGCCAGCAGCTTGGTCGTCGGGGGCACTGAAGCTTTCTTT
cdr3_aa: CASSLVVGGTEAFF

j_call: TRBJ1-5
d_call: TRBD1
v_call: TRBV30
clone_size: .
cdr3_nt: TGTGCCTGGAGTGTAGGGTGGACAGGGAAGGGTCAGCCCCAGCATTTT
cdr3_aa: CAWSVGWTGKGQPQHF

j_call: TRBJ2-7
d_call: .
v_call: TRBV11-2
clone_size: once
cdr3_nt: TGTGCCAGCAGCTTAGGATCGGGGGAGGCCGAGCAGTACTTC
cdr3_aa: CASSLGSGEAEQYF

j_call: TRBJ2-1
d_call: TRBD2
v_call: TRBV5-1
clone_size: many
cdr3_nt: TGCGCCAGCAGCCTTTGGACTAGCGGTTATGGTGAGCAGTTCTTC
cdr3_aa: CASSLWTSGYGEQFF